This T cell receptor beta chain was sequenced during a study of blood T cell repertoires in COVID-19. Looking at the study overall: Spain, Italy and the United States supplied samples that represented acute and convalescent COVID-19.

Participants were placed into cohorts based on the clinical history they reported. Donors of Cohort 3 who recovered were those that had two negative PCRs, clearance, or symptom resolution. Germline CDR1 and CDR2: SNHLY and FYNNEI. With V trimmed by 6 bases and J by 7 bases, 7 bases remained unmatched. The CDR3 is 14 residues long. Method: immunoSEQ multiplex PCR; TCRdb's copy keeps in-frame clones and lacks some. The sample yields around 140,000 clones, 85% to 90% seen once. Sequenced sample: PBMCs or T cells enriched from blood (not recorded which). The source of this sequence is a man aged 60 to 75 who had recovered from COVID-19. V gene TRBV2 combines with J gene TRBJ1-4; TRBD1 matches 8 bases. This chain's CDR3 is CASSQDRGVEKLFF. The DNA for the CDR3 is TGTGCCAGCAGCCAAGACAGGGGAGTTGAAAAACTGTTTTTT.